The entry below describes one TCR beta chain. Its antigen is unidentified. V lost 8 bases, J lost 8 bases, and 18 bases lay in between. Germline CDR1 and CDR2: SNHLY and FYNNEI. The CDR3 has 13 amino acids. The record originates from a study of identifying expanded T cells in peripheral blood. Regarding the study as a whole: Across healthy donors, higher total template counts meant significantly greater approximately two-week count variance.

Sequenced by immunoSEQ multiplex PCR; TCRdb stores in-frame clones only, minus some. The profile shows roughly 100,000 clones, around 88% of them singletons. The V gene is TRBV2, the J gene TRBJ1-2; the D is unclear. Sequences were obtained from blood. The sequence was collected from a person aged 18-70 years in good health. CDR3 bases: TGTGCCAGCCTCCGAAACCCGGCGGGGGGCTACACCTTC. Translation: CASLRNPAGGYTF.